This record concerns one T cell receptor beta chain sequence. Its cognate antigen is unknown. Profiling relied on immunoSEQ multiplex PCR, and the TCRdb table lists in-frame clones only, not all of them. The data show about 7,900 clones, with around four fifths seen just once and 6% to 7.5% held by the top ten. Each case's diagnosis was confirmed by two pathologists on H&E. The junction had 11 bases not matched to a gene; V was cut back by 7 bases and J by 2 bases. The CDR3 runs 16 residues. Germline values: CDR1 MNHEY, CDR2 SMNVEV (reference sequence). The data were obtained in a study of immune evolution from preneoplasia to lung adenocarcinoma. Findings and caveats of the study: Clonality was highest in normal lung, lower in later-stage lesions apparently.

The sequence was obtained from an older person with lung adenocarcinoma. Sequencing was carried out using FFPE adjacent normal lung tissue. V gene TRBV27 combines with J gene TRBJ2-1, with 7 bases fitting TRBD1. Written as DNA, the CDR3 is TGTGCCAGCACCTCTTCAACAGGGGCGACCTACAATGAGCAGTTCTTC. Its translation is CASTSSTGATYNEQFF.